The sequence of this T cell receptor beta chain was determined in a study of CD8+ T cells in alopecia areata. V lost 4 bases and J lost 2; bases outside the gene matches: 2. The CDR3 runs to 15 residues. The germline V gene has CDR1 MNHEY and CDR2 SVGAGI. RNA, once extracted, was reverse transcribed into cDNA for use as the sequencing template. Sequencing used immunoSEQ multiplex PCR; TCRdb keeps in-frame clones, though not all of them. The sample shows some 110,000 clones, under 60% of them seen only once. This clone was seen a handful of times. The treatment is: oral pan-JAK inhibitor, 5-10 mg twice daily. Alopecia areata patients provided lesional scalp punch biopsies and peripheral blood.

This TCR was sampled from a human donor with alopecia areata. The material sequenced was CD8+ T cells sorted from blood, taken at week 24, from a patient treated with tofacitinib. The genes are TRBV6-5 and TRBJ2-6; the match to TRBD1 covers 7 bases. CDR3 amino acids: CASSLGQAGANVLTF. DNA of the CDR3: TGTGCCAGCAGTTTAGGACAGGCTGGGGCCAACGTCCTGACTTTC.